Listed below are T cell receptor beta chains from one sample, sequenced in a study of T-cell reconstitution after alpha-beta-depleted transplantation in children. Using its own MiXCR run on the PCR reads, TCRdb lists one record per CDR3 protein. The data hold approximately 390,000 distinct CDR3 sequences, with roughly a tenth observed a single time. The sequenced sample was PBMCs from the stem cell graft donor, obtained from the stem cell graft. These receptors were taken from a human donor who donated a stem cell graft to a child with acute myeloid leukemia. Both conserved end residues are part of each CDR3. The order of the fields is J gene, clone size, V gene, CDR3 protein. Only part of the rows carry a size: once, few, many, or a class if the clone is expanded.

J gene: TRBJ1-1
clone size: many
V gene: TRBV7-8
CDR3 protein: CASSSLGGPNTEAFF

J gene: TRBJ1-2
clone size: -
V gene: TRBV5-1
CDR3 protein: CASSLSGQGGYTF

J gene: TRBJ1-2
clone size: many
V gene: TRBV7-3
CDR3 protein: CASSLGTNYGYTF

J gene: TRBJ1-2
clone size: many
V gene: TRBV9
CDR3 protein: CASSVDGITPSYTF

J gene: TRBJ2-1
clone size: many
V gene: TRBV29-1
CDR3 protein: CSAQGYNEQFF

J gene: TRBJ2-3
clone size: many
V gene: TRBV20-1
CDR3 protein: CSARSLAGGDTDTQYF

J gene: TRBJ2-1
clone size: few
V gene: TRBV7-8
CDR3 protein: CASSLSSGRATTYNEQFF

J gene: TRBJ1-2
clone size: many
V gene: TRBV5-1
CDR3 protein: CASSPAMTETYGYTF

J gene: TRBJ2-1
clone size: -
V gene: TRBV7-2
CDR3 protein: CASSLAKTGSPYNEQFF

J gene: TRBJ2-1
clone size: few
V gene: TRBV29-1
CDR3 protein: CSVELAGGNEQFF

J gene: TRBJ2-2
clone size: few
V gene: TRBV5-5
CDR3 protein: CASSLRNKGPFVGELFF

J gene: TRBJ1-4
clone size: -
V gene: TRBV9
CDR3 protein: CASSRAGRSNEKLFF

J gene: TRBJ2-2
clone size: -
V gene: TRBV20-1
CDR3 protein: CSARSGGSGTGELFF

J gene: TRBJ2-2
clone size: -
V gene: TRBV5-1
CDR3 protein: CASSLGPGGAGELFF

J gene: TRBJ2-2
clone size: many
V gene: TRBV20-1
CDR3 protein: CSARYTSGNTGELFF

J gene: TRBJ2-2
clone size: few
V gene: TRBV7-3
CDR3 protein: CASSPQGRNTGELFF

J gene: TRBJ2-3
clone size: few
V gene: TRBV20-1
CDR3 protein: CSAPVGDTQYF

J gene: TRBJ2-3
clone size: -
V gene: TRBV20-1
CDR3 protein: CSARARARTDTQYF

J gene: TRBJ1-1
clone size: few
V gene: TRBV5-5
CDR3 protein: CASSLVPEGMNTEAFF

J gene: TRBJ1-3
clone size: few
V gene: TRBV12-3/TRBV12-4
CDR3 protein: CASRDPGTGGRNTIYF

J gene: TRBJ2-2
clone size: few
V gene: TRBV20-1
CDR3 protein: CSARDRQGGGGELFF

J gene: TRBJ2-7
clone size: -
V gene: TRBV3-1
CDR3 protein: CASSQAAHYEQYF

J gene: TRBJ2-1
clone size: few
V gene: TRBV20-1
CDR3 protein: CSAGSGLVDEQFF

J gene: TRBJ2-5
clone size: many
V gene: TRBV6-1
CDR3 protein: CASSDDLFQETQYF

J gene: TRBJ1-1
clone size: -
V gene: TRBV20-1
CDR3 protein: CSARRSGTQNTEAFF

J gene: TRBJ2-7
clone size: -
V gene: TRBV29-1
CDR3 protein: CSVETSGRYEQYF

J gene: TRBJ2-5
clone size: many
V gene: TRBV11-2
CDR3 protein: CASSFQAQETQYF

J gene: TRBJ2-4
clone size: -
V gene: TRBV11-2
CDR3 protein: CASSLEPSGSLGAKNIQYF

J gene: TRBJ1-5
clone size: many
V gene: TRBV5-1
CDR3 protein: CASSLIHPNQPQHF

J gene: TRBJ2-3
clone size: -
V gene: TRBV7-2
CDR3 protein: CASSQMGQGYADTQYF

J gene: TRBJ1-6
clone size: many
V gene: TRBV5-4
CDR3 protein: CASSLFGVDNSPLHF

J gene: TRBJ2-3
clone size: many
V gene: TRBV20-1
CDR3 protein: CSATTGGGDTQYF

J gene: TRBJ1-2
clone size: many
V gene: TRBV20-1
CDR3 protein: CSAREMTAPYGYTF

J gene: TRBJ2-5
clone size: -
V gene: TRBV10-3
CDR3 protein: CAISDGGEETQYF

J gene: TRBJ2-6
clone size: many
V gene: TRBV7-2
CDR3 protein: CASSISPSGANVLTF

J gene: TRBJ2-2
clone size: few
V gene: TRBV5-4
CDR3 protein: CASSAILTSGITGELFF

J gene: TRBJ1-4
clone size: few
V gene: TRBV20-1
CDR3 protein: CSARTPDEKLFF

J gene: TRBJ2-1
clone size: -
V gene: TRBV5-1
CDR3 protein: CASSPMTSGSMGEQFF